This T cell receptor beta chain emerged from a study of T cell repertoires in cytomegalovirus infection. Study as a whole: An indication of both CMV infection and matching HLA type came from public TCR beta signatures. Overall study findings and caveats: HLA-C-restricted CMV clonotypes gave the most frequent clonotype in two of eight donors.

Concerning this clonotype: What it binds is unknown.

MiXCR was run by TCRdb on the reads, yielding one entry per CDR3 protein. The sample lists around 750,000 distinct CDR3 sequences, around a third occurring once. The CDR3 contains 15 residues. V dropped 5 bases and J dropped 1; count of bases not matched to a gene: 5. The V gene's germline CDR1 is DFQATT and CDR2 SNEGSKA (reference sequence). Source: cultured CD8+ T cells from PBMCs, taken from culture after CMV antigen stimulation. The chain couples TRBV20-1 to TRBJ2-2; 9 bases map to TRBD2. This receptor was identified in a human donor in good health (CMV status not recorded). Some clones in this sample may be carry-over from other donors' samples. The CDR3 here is CSADSGGENTGELFF. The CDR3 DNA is TGCAGTGCTGATAGCGGGGGAGAGAACACCGGGGAGCTGTTTTTT.